The T cell receptor (beta chain) described here comes from a study of cytomegalovirus exposure and HLA in healthy donors. The study, taken as a whole, reports: Reported results showed that the classifier diagnosed cytomegalovirus status with high specificity and sensitivity.

On this clone itself: Its antigen is not identified.

A multiplex PCR was run with 60 Vbeta primers and 13 Jbeta primers. Per the study methods: Some 10 million of the approximately 80 million unique TCR beta chains counted in a later analysis were shared. Generated by immunoSEQ multiplex PCR, the TCRdb table keeps only in-frame clones and is missing some. Clone size and the V and J calls come from that table; the DNA yielded D and trimming. This sample has some 200,000 clones, with around 77% found just once. CDR1 is MDHEN, CDR2 SYDVKM, per germline. CDR3 length: 19 residues. V lost 1 base and J lost 0; bases outside the gene matches: 6. The sample taken for sequencing was PBMCs. The TCR was taken from a female donor in good health and CMV-seronegative. The chain has TRBV28 and TRBJ1-6, with 10 bases fitting TRBD1. The CDR3 DNA reads TGTGCCAGCAGTTTATATGGGACAGGGGTGGGCTCCTATAATTCACCCCTCCACTTT. Its protein product is CASSLYGTGVGSYNSPLHF.